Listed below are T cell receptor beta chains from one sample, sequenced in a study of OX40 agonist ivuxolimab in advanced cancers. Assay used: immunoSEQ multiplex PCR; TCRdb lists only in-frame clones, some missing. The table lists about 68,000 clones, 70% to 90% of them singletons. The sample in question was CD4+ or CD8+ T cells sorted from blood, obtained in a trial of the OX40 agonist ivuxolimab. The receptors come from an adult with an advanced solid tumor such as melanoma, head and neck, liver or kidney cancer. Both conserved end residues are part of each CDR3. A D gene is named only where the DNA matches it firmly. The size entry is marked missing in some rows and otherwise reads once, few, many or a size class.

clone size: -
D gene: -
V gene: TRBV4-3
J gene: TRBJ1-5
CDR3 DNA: TGCGCCAGCAGCCAAGAGGTCTGGGGGAGGGATAGCAATCAGCCCCAGCATTTT
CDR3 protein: CASSQEVWGRDSNQPQHF

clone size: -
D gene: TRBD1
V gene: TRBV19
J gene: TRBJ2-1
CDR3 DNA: TGTGCCAGTAGCCAGACAGGGTACGTTACGGGCGAGCAGTTCTTC
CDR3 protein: CASSQTGYVTGEQFF

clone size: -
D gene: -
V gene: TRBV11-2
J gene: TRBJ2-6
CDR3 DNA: TGTGCCAGCAGCTTGCAGGGGGCCAACGTCCTGACTTTC
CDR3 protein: CASSLQGANVLTF

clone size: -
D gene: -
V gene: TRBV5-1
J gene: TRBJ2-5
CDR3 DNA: TGCGCCAGCAGCAGTGGTCTCCAGAAGACCCAGTACTTC
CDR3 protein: CASSSGLQKTQYF

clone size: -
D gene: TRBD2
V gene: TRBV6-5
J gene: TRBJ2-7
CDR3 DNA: TGTGCCAGCAGTTCTAGCGGAGGGAGCTACGAGCAGTACTTC
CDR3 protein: CASSSSGGSYEQYF

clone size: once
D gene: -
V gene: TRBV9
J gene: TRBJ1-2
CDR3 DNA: TGTGCCAGCAGCCCCGGCTCACGCTTTTATGGCTACACCTTC
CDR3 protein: CASSPGSRFYGYTF

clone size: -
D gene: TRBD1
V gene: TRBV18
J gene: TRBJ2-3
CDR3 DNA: TGTGCCAGCTCACCCCCGGGACAGGGCGGAGATACGCAGTATTTT
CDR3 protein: CASSPPGQGGDTQYF

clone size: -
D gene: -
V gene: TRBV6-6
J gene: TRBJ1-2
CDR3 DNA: TGTGCCAGCAGCCCGGCGGGGGGGGACTATGGCTACACCTTC
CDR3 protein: CASSPAGGDYGYTF

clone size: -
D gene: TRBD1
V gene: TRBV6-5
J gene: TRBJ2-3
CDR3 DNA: TGTGCCAGCACCCAGGGACAGATTAGCACAGATACGCAGTATTTT
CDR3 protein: CASTQGQISTDTQYF

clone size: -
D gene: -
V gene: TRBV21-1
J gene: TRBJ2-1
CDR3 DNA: TGTGCCAGCAGCAAAGGAGGGGCGGGGACCTACAATGAGCAGTTCTTC
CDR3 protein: CASSKGGAGTYNEQFF

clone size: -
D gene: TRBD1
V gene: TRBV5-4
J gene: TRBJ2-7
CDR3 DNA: TGTGCCAGCAGCCCACGACCCGGGACAGCCGTATACGAGCAGTACTTC
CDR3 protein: CASSPRPGTAVYEQYF

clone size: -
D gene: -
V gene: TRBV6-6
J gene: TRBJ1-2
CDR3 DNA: TGTGCCACCTCAAAGGAGGGGGGCCGTGGCTACACCTTC
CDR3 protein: CATSKEGGRGYTF

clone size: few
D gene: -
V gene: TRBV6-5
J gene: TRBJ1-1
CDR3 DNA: TGTGCCAGCAGTAAACAGGAAACCAAGCTAGCTTTCTTT
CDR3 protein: CASSKQETKLAFF

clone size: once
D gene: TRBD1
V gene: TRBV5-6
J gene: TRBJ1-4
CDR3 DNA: TGTGCCAGCAGCGCCGGGACAGTCGAAAAACTGTTTTTT
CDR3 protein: CASSAGTVEKLFF

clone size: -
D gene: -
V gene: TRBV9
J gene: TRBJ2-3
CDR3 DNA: TGTGCCAGCAGCGTTCTAGAGGATACGCAGTATTTT
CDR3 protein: CASSVLEDTQYF

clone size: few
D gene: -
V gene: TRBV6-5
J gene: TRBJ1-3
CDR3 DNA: TGTGCCAGCAGTTACCCAGGGTATGCTGGAAACACCATATATTTT
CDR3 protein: CASSYPGYAGNTIYF

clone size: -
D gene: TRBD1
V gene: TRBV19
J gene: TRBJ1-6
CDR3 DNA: TGTGCCACAAGGGACAGGTATGATTCACCCCTCCACTTT
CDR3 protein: CATRDRYDSPLHF

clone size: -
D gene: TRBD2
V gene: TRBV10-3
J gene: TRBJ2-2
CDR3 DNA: TGTGCCATCAGTGATCGGGGACTAGCGGGGGGACACACCGGGGAGCTGTTTTTT
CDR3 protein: CAISDRGLAGGHTGELFF

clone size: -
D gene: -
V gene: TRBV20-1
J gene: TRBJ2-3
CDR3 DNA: TGCAGTGCCCTAGGAGGGGATACGCAGTATTTT
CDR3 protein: CSALGGDTQYF

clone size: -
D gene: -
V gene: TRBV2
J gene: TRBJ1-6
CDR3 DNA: TGTGCCAGCAGCGCTTATAATTCACCCCTCCACTTT
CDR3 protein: CASSAYNSPLHF

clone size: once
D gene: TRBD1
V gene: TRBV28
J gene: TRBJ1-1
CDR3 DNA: TGTGCCAGCAGTTTGGGGACAGGAGTAGAGACTGAAGCTTTCTTT
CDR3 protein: CASSLGTGVETEAFF

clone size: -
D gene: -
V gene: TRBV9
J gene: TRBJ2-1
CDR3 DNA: TGTGCCAGCAACGTAGTACCCCCTGGAGGGAACCCCCTTTACAATGAGCAGTTCTTC
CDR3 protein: CASNVVPPGGNPLYNEQFF

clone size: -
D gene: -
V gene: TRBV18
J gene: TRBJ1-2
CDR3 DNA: TGTGCCAGCTCACCACAGTCTGATAACTATGGCTACACCTTC
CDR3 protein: CASSPQSDNYGYTF

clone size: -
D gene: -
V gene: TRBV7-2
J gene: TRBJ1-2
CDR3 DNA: TGTGCCAGCAGCTCACACCGGGGGGTGTCTGGCTACACCTTC
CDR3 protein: CASSSHRGVSGYTF

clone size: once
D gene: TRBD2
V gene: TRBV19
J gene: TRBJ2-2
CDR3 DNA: TGTGCCAGTAGCCCCGGGACTAGCGGGGGCCGGGAGCTGTTTTTT
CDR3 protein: CASSPGTSGGRELFF

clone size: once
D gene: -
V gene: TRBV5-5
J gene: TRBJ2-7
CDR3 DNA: TGTGCCAGCAGCTTGGTCACAGAGTACGAGCAGTACTTC
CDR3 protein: CASSLVTEYEQYF